Reported below is one TCR beta chain. Its specificity is unknown. In germline, CDR1 is MGHDK, CDR2 SYGVNS. The CDR3 contains 13 residues. The sample comes from a study of OX40 agonist ivuxolimab in advanced cancers. Some clones are missing from TCRdb's copy, which holds only in-frame ones; the method was immunoSEQ multiplex PCR. The sample has tens of thousands of clones, about 94% seen once. Findings of the study overall: Both blood CD4+ and CD8+ T cells showed clonal growth by week 6 at 0.1 to 3.0 mg/kg. Expanded peripheral T-cell antigen specificity went undetermined. In general, CD8+ T cells held more expanded clones than CD4+ did, on average. Partial responders receiving 0.1-3.0 mg/kg showed among the lowest clonal expansion.

The sample in question was CD4+ or CD8+ T cells sorted from blood, obtained in a trial of the OX40 agonist ivuxolimab. This rearrangement joins TRBV25-1 to TRBJ2-5, with 8 bases lining up with TRBD2. Near its end, the DNA agrees better with TRBJ2-7, so the J call may be wrong. The clonotype comes from an adult with an advanced solid tumor such as melanoma, head and neck, liver or kidney cancer. The DNA for the CDR3 is TGTGCCAGCAGTACGGGGGGGGCCTACGAGCAGTACTTC. Its translation: CASSTGGAYEQYF.